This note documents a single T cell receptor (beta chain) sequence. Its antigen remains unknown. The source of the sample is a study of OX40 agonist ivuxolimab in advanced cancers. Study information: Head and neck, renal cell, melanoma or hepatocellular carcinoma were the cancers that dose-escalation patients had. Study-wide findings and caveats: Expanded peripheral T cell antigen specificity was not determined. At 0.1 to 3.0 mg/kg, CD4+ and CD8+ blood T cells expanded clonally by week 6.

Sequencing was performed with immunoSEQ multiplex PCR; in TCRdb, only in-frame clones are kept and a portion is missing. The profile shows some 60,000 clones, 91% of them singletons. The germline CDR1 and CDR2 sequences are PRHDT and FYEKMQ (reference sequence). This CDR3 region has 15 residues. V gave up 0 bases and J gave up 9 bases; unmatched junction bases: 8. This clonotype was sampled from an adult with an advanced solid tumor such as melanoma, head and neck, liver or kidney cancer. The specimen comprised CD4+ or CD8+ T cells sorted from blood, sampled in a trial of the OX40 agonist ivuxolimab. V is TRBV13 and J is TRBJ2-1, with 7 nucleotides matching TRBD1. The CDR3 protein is CASSLGLTGAGEQFF. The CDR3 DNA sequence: TGTGCCAGCAGCTTAGGCCTAACAGGGGCGGGTGAGCAGTTCTTC.